These 19 T cell receptor beta chains came from one sample sequenced in a study of blood T cell repertoires in COVID-19. This table comes from immunoSEQ multiplex PCR, and its TCRdb copy is limited to in-frame clones, with some not included. The sample lists about 300,000 clones; about 87% were seen once. Specimen: peripheral blood. These receptors came from a woman under 40 with COVID-19, enrolled during active disease.

V gene TRBV10-2 combines with J gene TRBJ2-2; unclear D gene. Trimming shortened V by 3 bases and J by 0 bases, and 11 bases separated the two germline ends. This CDR3 spans 16 amino acids. Germline CDR1 WSHSY, CDR2 SAAADI. As DNA, the CDR3 is TGCGCCAGCAGTGAACTACTGGCGGCGAACACCGGGGAGCTGTTTTTT. Protein product: CASSELLAANTGELFF.

The chain combines TRBV7-9 with TRBJ2-6; 10 bases agree with TRBD1. Germline V gives CDR1 SEHNR, CDR2 FQNEAQ (reference sequence). CDR3 length equals 18 residues. Losses at the gene ends were 5 bases for V and 1 base for J; bases not matched to a gene: 8. This CDR3 reads CASSPATGGGSGANVLTF. CDR3 in DNA: TGTGCCAGCAGCCCCGCGACAGGGGGCGGTTCTGGGGCCAACGTCCTGACTTTC. Full variable domain (missing parts from reference TRBV7-9 and TRBJ2-6): DTGVSQNPRHKITKRGQNVTFRCDPISEHNRLYWYRQTLGQGPEFLTYFQNEAQLEKSRLLSDRFSAERPKGSFSTLEIQRTEQGDSAMYLCASSPATGGGSGANVLTFGAGSRLTVL.

V usage is TRBV5-8 and J usage is TRBJ1-4; TRBD1 matches at 10 bases. Germline V gene sequence: CDR1 SGHTS, CDR2 YDEGEE. Trimming took 5 bases from V and 1 from J; bases not matched to a gene: 5. There are 16 residues in the CDR3. CDR3 protein: CASRSDRGETNEKLFF. The CDR3 DNA follows: TGTGCCAGCAGATCGGACAGGGGGGAAACTAATGAAAAACTGTTTTTT. Full variable domain (missing parts from reference TRBV5-8 and TRBJ1-4): EAGVTQSPTHLIKTRGQQATLRCSPISGHTSVYWYQQALGLGLQFLLWYDEGEERNRGNFPPRFSGRQFPNYSSELNVNALELEDSALYLCASRSDRGETNEKLFFGSGTQLSVL.

The chain is built from TRBV7-3 and TRBJ1-6, with 8 positions matching TRBD1. CDR3 size: 14 residues. V shed 5 bases, J shed 7 bases, and the junction held 4 bases outside the gene matches. The germline gives CDR1 SGHTA, CDR2 FQGTGA. The CDR3 DNA follows: TGTGCCAGCAGCCTGGGACAGGTCAATTCACCCCTCCACTTT. It translates to CASSLGQVNSPLHF. Supplemented by reference TRBV7-3 and TRBJ1-6, the full variable domain reads GAGVSQTPSNKVTEKGKYVELRCDPISGHTALYWYRQSLGQGPEFLIYFQGTGAADDSGLPNDRFFAVRPEGSVSTLKIQRTERGDSAVYLCASSLGQVNSPLHFGNGTRLTVT.

V is TRBV3-1 (or the pseudogene TRBV3-2) and J is TRBJ1-5; D remains ambiguous. In germline, CDR1 is LGHDT, CDR2 YNNKEL (reference sequence). The CDR3 is 13 residues long. V was shortened by 3 bases and J by 3 bases, with 6 bases between the two germline ends. The CDR3 spells CASSHTTNQPQHF. The CDR3 DNA follows: TGTGCCAGCAGCCATACTACCAATCAGCCCCAGCATTTT.

V usage is TRBV18 and J usage is TRBJ2-7; D is possibly TRBD2 (5 bases). V lost 3 bases to trimming and J lost 2 bases, with 17 bases between them. Germline CDR1 reads KGHSH; CDR2 reads LQKENI. The CDR3 length is 16 residues. CDR3 sequence reads: CASSPGVATGAYEQYV. CDR3 nucleotide sequence: TGTGCCAGCTCACCGGGAGTGGCAACCGGCGCCTACGAGCAGTACGTC.

The chain combines TRBV15 with TRBJ1-6; D not resolved. There are 13 residues in the CDR3. Looked up from germline, CDR1 is LNHNV and CDR2 is YYDKDF (reference sequence). V gave up 5 bases and J gave up 5 bases, with 7 bases separating them. CDR3 bases: TGTGCCACCAGCCCCGAGAATAATTCACCCCTCCACTTT. This encodes CATSPENNSPLHF.

V gene TRBV6-5 combines with J gene TRBJ1-6; TRBD1 agrees at 7 bases. V was pared by 6 bases and J by 6 bases, with 2 bases of the junction left unmatched. The CDR3 runs to 13 residues. From germline, CDR1 is MNHEY and CDR2 SVGAGI. The CDR3 spells CASSRDSNSPLHF. The CDR3 nucleotides read TGTGCCAGCAGCCGGGACAGTAATTCACCCCTCCACTTT.

The chain is built from TRBV4-3 and TRBJ1-1; possibly TRBD1 for D (5 bases). V lost 4 bases and J 3 bases, leaving 12 bases between the germline ends. Per the germline V gene, CDR1 is LGHNA and CDR2 is YSLEER. The CDR3 contains 14 residues. The CDR3 nucleotides read TGCGCCAGCAGCCCAAGACCGGGGGACACTGAAGCTTTCTTT. Encoded protein: CASSPRPGDTEAFF.

About this clone itself: Different DNA sequences within this sample yield the same CDR3. V gene TRBV5-6 combines with J gene TRBJ1-5; 8 bases are a match to TRBD1. J gave up 5 bases and V 2 bases, and 3 bases lay outside the gene matches. The V gene's germline CDR1 is SGHDT and CDR2 YYEEEE. This CDR3 is 14 amino acids long. The DNA for the CDR3 is TGTGCCAGCAGCTTTGGACAGGGTGATCAGCCCCAGCATTTT. Amino acid sequence: CASSFGQGDQPQHF.

V usage is TRBV9 and J usage is TRBJ2-5; possibly TRBD2 for D (5 bases). V lost 1 base and J 5 bases, leaving 9 bases between the germline ends. The CDR3 consists of 13 residues. Germline lookup yields CDR1 SGDLS and CDR2 YYNGEE. The CDR3 DNA sequence: TGTGCCAGCAGCGTAAGTGGGGAGGAGACCCAGTACTTC. Amino acids: CASSVSGEETQYF. Complete variable domain (other parts from reference TRBV9 and TRBJ2-5): DSGVTQTPKHLITATGQRVTLRCSPRSGDLSVYWYQQSLDQGLQFLIQYYNGEERAKGNILERFSAQQFPDLHSELNLSSLELGDSALYFCASSVSGEETQYFGPGTRLLVL.

V usage is TRBV7-9 and J usage is TRBJ2-1; maybe TRBD2 (5 bases). CDR3 length: 14 amino acids. V lost 5 bases and J lost 7, with 15 bases in between. The V gene's germline CDR1 is SEHNR and CDR2 FQNEAQ (reference sequence). The CDR3 DNA is TGTGCCAGCAGCCTCGGGTCGGGATGGAATGAGCAGTTCTTC. It yields the protein CASSLGSGWNEQFF.

The V and J genes are TRBV19 and TRBJ1-4; D is possibly TRBD1 (6 bases). The CDR3 contains 18 residues. V was cut by 6 bases and J by 0 bases, with 20 bases left in between. Germline CDR1 reads LNHDA; CDR2 reads SQIVND (reference sequence). CDR3 sequence: CASRHSGQGLPTNEKLFF. The DNA of the CDR3 is TGTGCCAGTAGACATTCGGGGCAGGGGCTTCCAACTAATGAAAAACTGTTTTTT.

The rearrangement links TRBV3-1 (or the pseudogene TRBV3-2) to TRBJ1-5; TRBD1 matches at 9 bases. The V gene end was trimmed by 4 bases and the J gene end by 5 bases; junction bases not matched to a gene: 3. CDR3 length: 14 amino acids. Germline CDR1 is LGHDT and CDR2 is YNNKEL (reference sequence). The CDR3 nucleotides are TGTGCCAGCAGCCTTCGACAGGGGGATCAGCCCCAGCATTTT. This gives the protein CASSLRQGDQPQHF.

This clone was recorded a few times. CDR3: CATSRDLAGPADTEAFF. The CDR3, as DNA: TGTGCCACCAGCAGAGATTTAGCCGGTCCGGCGGACACTGAAGCTTTCTTT. The genes are TRBV15 and TRBJ1-1; D not certain. CDR3 length: 17 residues. The V gene lost 0 bases and the J gene lost 3 bases, with 17 bases spanning the gap. Germline-derived CDR1 and CDR2 are LNHNV and YYDKDF (reference sequence).

The chain joins TRBV24-1 to TRBJ1-5; a weak D match, TRBD1 (6 bases). V dropped 7 bases and J dropped 2 bases, with 8 bases sitting between them. The CDR3 covers 13 residues. CDR1 is KGHDR, CDR2 SFDVKD, per germline. Here the CDR3 DNA reads TGTGCCACCAGCCGACAGGGCAATCAGCCCCAGCATTTT. Protein product: CATSRQGNQPQHF.

The chain links TRBV2 to TRBJ1-2; 7 bases fit TRBD1. Trimming took 4 bases from V and 8 from J; bases not matched to a gene: 7. This CDR3 has 13 residues. The germline V gene encodes CDR1 SNHLY and CDR2 FYNNEI. CDR3: CASSVDRDVGYTF. The CDR3 DNA reads as TGTGCCAGCAGTGTCGACAGGGATGTCGGCTACACCTTC.

The CDR3 region has the DNA TGTGCCAGCAGCTTAGGAGGGGCAGGGTACTACGAGCAGTACTTC. It yields the protein CASSLGGAGYYEQYF. This rearrangement joins TRBV13 to TRBJ2-7; D perhaps matches TRBD1 (5 bases). V was pared by 0 bases and J by 3 bases, with 12 bases between. This CDR3 is 15 amino acids long. Looked up from germline, CDR1 is PRHDT and CDR2 is FYEKMQ (reference sequence).

The V call is TRBV6-2 or TRBV6-3, the J call TRBJ2-7; 7 bases line up with TRBD1. The V gene's germline CDR1 is MNHEY and CDR2 SVGEGT. The CDR3 length is 14 residues. The V and J ends lost 2 bases and 7 bases, in that order; junction bases with no gene match: 8. The CDR3 protein is CASSYDTGEREQYV. The CDR3 bases are TGTGCCAGCAGTTACGATACAGGGGAGCGGGAGCAGTACGTC.